The 17 T cell receptor beta chains below come from one sample, sequenced in a study of a mutant IDH1 vaccine in newly diagnosed glioma. As for time point: week 35, safety follow-up. The investigators gave 300 ug of mutant IDH1 20-mer peptide in each vaccine dose, together with topical imiquimod. Method: immunoSEQ multiplex PCR; TCRdb's copy keeps in-frame clones and lacks some. The table includes over 65,000 clones, 84% detected once. Their antigens are not known. Sequences were derived from PBMCs, sampled from a glioma patient whose treatment included an IDH1 peptide vaccine. The source of these receptors is a man aged 18 to 30 with glioma.

This clone was counted only a few times. Without the conserved terminal phenylalanine or tryptophan, this CDR3 likely stems from a read error. The DNA is omitted, as the CDR3 cannot be located on it reliably, and the CDR3 follows TCRdb's listing. The CDR3 sequence is CATSRDLVAGQTY. The chain uses TRBV15 and TRBJ2-7; the table's D call, TRBD1, was not checked against the DNA. The CDR3 spans 13 amino acids, including both terminal residues. Germline V gene lookup returns CDR1 LNHNV and CDR2 YYDKDF (reference sequence).

The rearrangement uses TRBV27 and TRBJ1-2; tentatively, D is TRBD1 (6 bases). Germline lookup yields CDR1 MNHEY and CDR2 SMNVEV (reference sequence). This CDR3 contains 14 residues. V was shortened by 2 bases and J by 4 bases, with 11 bases between the two germline ends. Written as DNA, the CDR3 is TGTGCCAGCAGTTTAATAGGGGGGAGCTATGGCTACACCTTC. It codes for CASSLIGGSYGYTF.

The rearrangement joins TRBV19 to TRBJ1-5; TRBD1 matches at 7 bases. The junction had 8 bases not matched to a gene; V was cut back by 0 bases and J by 0 bases. The germline V gene has CDR1 LNHDA and CDR2 SQIVND (reference sequence). The CDR3 is 18 amino acids. The CDR3 region is CASSIETGLLYSNQPQHF. The CDR3 nucleotides read TGTGCCAGTAGTATAGAGACAGGGCTCCTTTATAGCAATCAGCCCCAGCATTTT.

This clone was detected once. This rearrangement joins TRBV10-3 to TRBJ2-6; D perhaps matches TRBD1 (5 bases). Germline V CDR1 and CDR2: ENHRY, SYGVKD. The CDR3 has 16 amino acids. The V gene lost 8 bases and the J gene lost 0 bases, with 14 bases spanning the gap. As DNA, the CDR3 is TGTGCCATCCGGGCCCGGACACTCTCTGGGGCCAACGTCCTGACTTTC. Translated: CAIRARTLSGANVLTF.

The gene calls are TRBV4-2 and TRBJ2-7; D perhaps matches TRBD2 (6 bases). Germline-derived CDR1 and CDR2 are LGHNA and YNFKEQ. The V and J ends lost 1 base and 1 base respectively, with 11 bases between them. The CDR3 is 15 amino acids. Here the CDR3 DNA reads TGTGCCAGCAGCCAAGCCGGGACTGGGTCCTACGAGCAGTACTTC. Its protein is CASSQAGTGSYEQYF.

This chain connects TRBV7-2 to TRBJ1-5; D perhaps matches TRBD1 (6 bases). The V gene's germline CDR1 is SGHTA and CDR2 FQGNSA. The CDR3 consists of 13 residues. Trimming shortened V by 5 bases and J by 11 bases, and 16 bases separated the two germline ends. In DNA, the CDR3 is TGTGCCAGCAGCACGGACAGAATTCAAGCCCAGCATTTT. Amino acids: CASSTDRIQAQHF.

The chain has TRBV6-5 and TRBJ1-3; unclear D gene. This CDR3 spans 13 amino acids. Germline assignment: CDR1 MNHEY and CDR2 SVGAGI. V lost 10 bases and J lost 0, with 10 bases in between. The CDR3 bases are TGTGCCACCTTACAGAGCTCTGGAAACACCATATATTTT. Its protein product is CATLQSSGNTIYF.

The gene calls are TRBV28 and TRBJ2-7; D gene unclear. V was cut by 6 bases and J by 3 bases, with 15 bases left in between. The germline V gene has CDR1 MDHEN and CDR2 SYDVKM. The length of the CDR3 is 14 residues. The CDR3 is CASSIGKVLYEQYF. The CDR3 nucleotides are TGTGCCAGCAGCATAGGGAAGGTTCTCTACGAGCAGTACTTC.

Points on this clone: The junction does not match germline at one end; this may be a read error. The chain has TRBV4-1 and TRBJ2-1; D not resolved. Germline lookup yields CDR1 MGHRA and CDR2 YSYEKL. This CDR3 has 15 amino acids. CDR3 sequence reads: CASSQGLGSNNEQFF. CDR3 bases: TGCGCCAGCAGCCAAGGTTTGGGCTCCAACAATGAGCAGTTCTTC.

V gene TRBV30 combines with J gene TRBJ1-2; D is perhaps TRBD1 (6 bases). The germline V and J ends were trimmed by 0 bases and 10 bases, with 21 bases remaining between them. This CDR3 is built from 15 residues. Per germline, CDR1 GTSNPN and CDR2 SVGIG (reference sequence). The CDR3 sequence is CAWSVHPSGGFNYTF. The CDR3 coding sequence is TGTGCCTGGAGTGTACACCCTTCGGGGGGCTTTAACTACACCTTC.

The V call is TRBV2, the J call TRBJ1-6; 8 positions agree with TRBD1. The germline CDR1 and CDR2 sequences are SNHLY and FYNNEI. V trimming: 3 bases; J trimming: 7 bases; junction bases outside the gene matches: 8. The CDR3 is 16 amino acids. CDR3 region: CASSDLSGTGNSPLHF. The CDR3 DNA reads as TGTGCCAGCAGTGACCTATCCGGGACAGGCAATTCACCCCTCCACTTT.

The V call is TRBV15, the J call TRBJ2-3; tentative D call: TRBD2 (6 bases). The CDR3 has 16 residues. V was shortened by 2 bases and J by 3 bases, with 15 bases between the two germline ends. The germline V gene encodes CDR1 LNHNV and CDR2 YYDKDF (reference sequence). The CDR3 protein is CATSRLGSGLTDTQYF. The CDR3 DNA follows: TGTGCCACCAGCAGATTGGGTAGCGGTTTAACAGATACGCAGTATTTT.

This clone was detected a few times. The V gene is TRBV7-9, the J gene TRBJ2-7; TRBD1 or TRBD2 may be the D gene (6 bases each). This CDR3 is 15 amino acids long. Germline V lookup: CDR1 SEHNR, CDR2 FQNEAQ (reference sequence). The V end lost 1 base, the J end lost 0 bases, and 10 bases lay between the germline ends. The CDR3 nucleotides are TGTGCCAGCAGCTTAGACCGGGGGCCCTCCTACGAGCAGTACTTC. Protein: CASSLDRGPSYEQYF.

The J gene is TRBJ2-3, the V gene TRBV30, with D possibly TRBD2 on 6 matching bases. This CDR3 spans 15 amino acids. V shed 4 bases and J shed 3 bases, with 17 bases lying between them. The germline CDR1 and CDR2 sequences are GTSNPN and SVGIG (reference sequence). The CDR3 region has the DNA TGTGCCTGGACCTCCGTGGGGGGAACAACAGATACGCAGTATTTT. This codes for CAWTSVGGTTDTQYF.

The chain employs TRBV10-3 and TRBJ1-5; D is uncertain. V was cut by 4 bases and J by 4 bases, with 8 bases left in between. Germline CDR1 is ENHRY and CDR2 is SYGVKD. This CDR3 comprises 13 residues. This chain's CDR3 is CAISGLGNQPQHF. CDR3 sequence (DNA): TGTGCCATCAGTGGACTGGGGAATCAGCCCCAGCATTTT.

The chain uses TRBV10-3 and TRBJ2-1; D possibly corresponds to TRBD1 (6 bases). This CDR3 spans 13 amino acids. Trimming pared 4 bases from V and 10 bases from J, leaving 14 bases between. CDR1 ENHRY and CDR2 SYGVKD come from the germline V gene. The CDR3, as DNA: TGTGCCATCAGTGGGCAGGGGATTCGGGAGCAGTTCTTC. This codes for CAISGQGIREQFF.

The V gene is TRBV7-9, the J gene TRBJ2-2, with TRBD2 as a possible D gene (5 bases). Between the trimmed V and J ends, which lost 2 bases and 7 bases, there was a span of 11 bases. From germline, CDR1 is SEHNR and CDR2 FQNEAQ (reference sequence). The CDR3 loop spans 14 amino acids. This chain's CDR3 is CASSLPRARGELFF. The CDR3 DNA sequence: TGTGCCAGCAGCTTACCGAGGGCCCGCGGGGAGCTGTTTTTT.